What follows describes a single T cell receptor (beta chain). The target of this receptor is not known. A read error may account for a junction end that differs from germline. To demonstrate the VDJtools post-analysis software, the study profiled TCR beta repertoires from the peripheral blood of about 13 young patients with multiple sclerosis. The multiple sclerosis patients were children and adolescents ranging in age from about 6 to 17 years. Looking up the germline V gene yields CDR1 LGHNA and CDR2 YSLEER. The CDR3 sequence holds 14 residues, the cysteine and phenylalanine included. The CDR3 DNA has 42 bases and is translated from base 1. The record originates from a study of post-analysis software for immune sequencing data (dated by TCRdb to the mid-2010s). At the level of the whole study: Disease courses on record covered relapsing-remitting, secondary progressive and progressive-relapsing multiple sclerosis, though some patients had no subtype annotation. The patient repertoires were set against under 12 previously published healthy control repertoires from donors whose ages ranged from roughly 6 to 25 years. A subset of samples was prepared in parallel using single-end sample barcoding, then pooled and co-amplified after Illumina adapter ligation.

General conclusions and limits of the study: Patients showed significantly higher frequencies than controls for roughly five TRBV segments, among them TRBV5-6, TRBV5-1 and TRBV20-1. Strong co-clustering of samples prepared in the same batch was shown by direct clustering with F measure, prompting a batch-effect correction. Significantly lower normalized Chao1 diversity was found in multiple sclerosis patients than in controls, suggesting substantial peripheral T-cell clonal expansion. The multiple sclerosis patient group was slightly younger than the control group.

The library came from PCR. The listed sequencing device is Illumina HiSeq 2500. To reduce PCR and sequencing biases, unique molecular identifiers were built into the TCR beta cDNA libraries. About 500,000 cDNA molecules were obtained for every 1 to 10 million input T cells, so each molecule roughly corresponded to one T cell. The patient libraries were prepared and sequenced with the same protocol used for the earlier healthy control dataset. Within a given batch, samples were prepared together, multiplexed and sequenced on the same HiSeq lane. Per the original workflow: MIGEC handled the raw barcoded reads, throwing out single-read molecular identifier groups before consensus assembly and CDR3 extraction. Clonotype tables were post-analysed with VDJtools, normalizing diversity by down-sampling all datasets to the smallest sample size. Repertoire overlap clustering matched CDR3 amino acid but not nucleotide sequences to correct batch-related cross-sample contamination. The raw public data were reprocessed by TCRdb itself: fastp quality trimming at Q25, MiXCR clonotype calling, in-frame beta chains only. One record per CDR3 amino acid sequence lists the most common genes and DNA. The V and J calls shown here were made by TCRdb, not taken from the authors' results. A total of 600,000 to 700,000 distinct CDR3 sequences appear in this sample, 59% of them only once. The top ten clones comprise around 11% of the sample.

This sequence originates from a girl aged 2 to 9 with multiple sclerosis. Sequencing was performed on blood. Recombination joined TRBV4-3 with TRBJ2-3; the D gene lacks a confident call. The CDR3 protein is CASSPRGGGDAQYF. The nucleotides read TGCGCCAGCAGCCCCCGCGGCGGCGGAGATGCGCAGTATTTT.